This T cell receptor beta chain was sequenced during a study of T-cell memory formation after mild COVID-19. Overall study: The TCR clusters were mostly specific to one donor. Study-wide results and limits: Some SARS-CoV-2-responding clones were already detected in memory before infection. Among clones contracting day 15 to 85, CD4/CD8 was balanced, whereas later expanders leaned CD4+.

As concerns this clonotype: Its specificity is unknown.

Constant-segment-primed 5'RACE gave TCR alpha and TCR beta cDNA libraries with sample barcodes and UMIs. TCRdb reprocessed the 5' RACE reads with MiXCR, giving one entry per CDR3 protein. The data show tens of thousands of distinct CDR3 sequences, 10% to 15% seen once. Germline assignment: CDR1 SGHTA and CDR2 FQGNSA. The V end lost 3 bases, the J end lost 4 bases, and 15 bases lay between the germline ends. The CDR3 is made up of 15 amino acids. The sample consisted of PBMCs or a T cell subset sorted from them (not recorded which). The chain couples TRBV7-2 to TRBJ1-2, with no clear D. The sequence derives from a man between 18 and 35 years old who had mild COVID-19 (a few samples of this study predate the infection). Cell type and time point are not known. For the CDR3, the DNA is TGTGCCAGCAGCTTGCAGGTGACTTCTCTCTATGGCTACACCTTC. It encodes CASSLQVTSLYGYTF.